The source of this T cell receptor beta chain is a study of T cell clones after liver transplantation. Across the study: Samples came pre-transplant, pre-randomization before withdrawal, and post-randomization after withdrawal ended. Regarding the study as a whole: Conclusions were preliminary, with small, heterogeneous patient groups.

This clone showed up just a few times. Its cognate antigen is unknown. Sequenced by immunoSEQ multiplex PCR; TCRdb stores in-frame clones only, minus some. This sample carries tens of thousands of clones, roughly two thirds of them seen once, and the ten largest clones take roughly 15%. Material: CD4+ T cells from blood, obtained before liver transplant. This clonotype originated in a human donor who received a liver transplant.

The CDR3 bases are TGTGCCAGCAGTGGATACCAGGGGCTGGGTGGAAACACCATATATTTT. This sequence encodes CASSGYQGLGGNTIYF. The V call is TRBV25-1, the J call TRBJ1-3; possibly TRBD1 for D (6 bases). Per the germline V gene, CDR1 is MGHDK and CDR2 is SYGVNS. Trimming took off 4 bases at V and 3 bases at J, with 16 bases between the two ends. The length of the CDR3 is 16 residues. Combining the CDR3 with reference TRBV25-1 and TRBJ1-3 gives the whole variable domain EADIYQTPRYLVIGTGKKITLECSQTMGHDKMYWYQQDPGMELHLIHYSYGVNSTEKGDLSSESTVSRIRTEHFPLTLESARPSHTSQYLCASSGYQGLGGNTIYFGEGSWLTVV.